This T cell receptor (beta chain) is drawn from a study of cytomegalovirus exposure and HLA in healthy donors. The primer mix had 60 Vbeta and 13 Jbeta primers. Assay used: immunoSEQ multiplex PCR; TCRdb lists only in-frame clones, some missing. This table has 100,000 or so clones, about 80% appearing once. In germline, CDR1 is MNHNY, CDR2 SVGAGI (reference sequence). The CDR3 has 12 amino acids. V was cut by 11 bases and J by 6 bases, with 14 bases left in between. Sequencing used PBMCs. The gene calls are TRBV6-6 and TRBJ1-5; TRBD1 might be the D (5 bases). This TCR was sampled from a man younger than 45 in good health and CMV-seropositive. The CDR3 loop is CAGGAGPQPQHF. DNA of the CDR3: TGTGCCGGTGGTGCGGGGCCTCAGCCCCAGCATTTT.